The 31 T cell receptor beta chains below were found in one sample sequenced in a study of OX40 agonist ivuxolimab in advanced cancers. Sequencing was performed with immunoSEQ multiplex PCR; in TCRdb, only in-frame clones are kept and a portion is missing. The table records approximately 71,000 clones, 90% to 95% of them present only once. This material consisted of CD4+ or CD8+ T cells sorted from blood, taken in a trial of the OX40 agonist ivuxolimab. These receptors were taken from an adult with an advanced solid tumor such as melanoma, head and neck, liver or kidney cancer.

The gene calls are TRBV7-2 and TRBJ2-7; D gene unclear. Per the germline V gene, CDR1 is SGHTA and CDR2 is FQGNSA. This CDR3 comprises 15 residues. The ends were cut back, 5 bases at V and 7 bases at J, with 21 bases in the middle. In DNA form, the CDR3 reads TGTGCCAGCAGCCTTTTCGAAAGTGGATCGAGGGAGCAGTACTTC. Residues: CASSLFESGSREQYF.

V gene TRBV4-1 combines with J gene TRBJ2-2; no definite D call. CDR1 MGHRA and CDR2 YSYEKL come from the germline V gene. This CDR3 is 16 amino acids long. The V and J ends lost 1 base and 3 bases respectively, with 12 bases between them. CDR3 region: CASSQATVAYTGELFF. The CDR3, as DNA: TGCGCCAGCAGCCAAGCAACGGTAGCTTACACCGGGGAGCTGTTTTTT.

The chain links TRBV10-2 to TRBJ1-5; 7 nucleotides agree with TRBD1. The germline gives CDR1 WSHSY, CDR2 SAAADI. The CDR3 covers 15 residues. V shed 4 bases, J shed 2 bases, and the junction held 5 bases outside the gene matches. CDR3 region: CASSGTGAGNQPQHF. Here the CDR3 DNA reads TGCGCCAGCAGTGGAACAGGGGCGGGCAATCAGCCCCAGCATTTT.

The rearrangement uses TRBV30 and TRBJ1-5, with no clear D. The germline V gene has CDR1 GTSNPN and CDR2 SVGIG (reference sequence). CDR3 length equals 13 residues. V lost 1 base to trimming and J lost 11 bases, with 15 bases between them. The CDR3 reads CAWSAGDSLSQHF. CDR3 coding DNA: TGTGCCTGGAGTGCTGGGGATTCTTTGTCCCAGCATTTT.

The chain couples TRBV29-1 to TRBJ1-5, with 10 bases fitting TRBD1. This CDR3 contains 16 residues. Germline V gives CDR1 SQVTM, CDR2 ANQGSEA. V was pared by 4 bases and J by 2 bases, with 8 bases of the junction left unmatched. The CDR3 spells CSVGRQGARGNQPQHF. The CDR3 DNA reads TGCAGCGTTGGCCGACAGGGGGCGCGTGGCAATCAGCCCCAGCATTTT.

J is TRBJ2-1 and V is TRBV21-1; the table gives TRBD1 as D, unverified against the DNA. TRBV21-1 counts as a pseudogene. This CDR3 spans 16 amino acids. CDR3 coding DNA: TGTGCCAGCAGCACCCGGGACAGGCATTCCTACAATGAGCAGTTCTTC. It encodes CASSTRDRHSYNEQFF.

V usage is TRBV7-6 and J usage is TRBJ2-1; 7 bases are a match to TRBD2. CDR1 is SGHVS and CDR2 is FNYEAQ in the germline V gene. The CDR3 has 17 amino acids. Trimming cost V 1 base and J 7 bases; bases outside gene matches: 13. The CDR3 bases are TGTGCCAGCAGCTTAGAAGCATCTTTTGAGGGAGGGAATGAGCAGTTCTTC. Amino acids: CASSLEASFEGGNEQFF.

The V gene is TRBV5-5, the J gene TRBJ2-7, with D perhaps being TRBD1 or TRBD2 (5 bases each). The CDR3 runs 16 residues. The V gene lost 0 bases and the J gene lost 6 bases, with 19 bases spanning the gap. The V gene's germline CDR1 is SGHKS and CDR2 YYEKEE (reference sequence). DNA of the CDR3: TGTGCCAGCAGCTTGGCGGGACCGATCGTATATCCCGAGCAGTACTTC. Translating gives CASSLAGPIVYPEQYF.

The chain is built from TRBV27 and TRBJ1-5; D might be TRBD1 (6 bases). The CDR3 runs 16 residues. V dropped 6 bases and J dropped 2 bases, with 17 bases sitting between them. Germline-derived CDR1 and CDR2 are MNHEY and SMNVEV (reference sequence). CDR3 nucleotides: TGTGCCAGCAGACCCTACAGGGAGGGGGGCAATCAGCCCCAGCATTTT. Its translation: CASRPYREGGNQPQHF.

This chain uses TRBV4-1 with TRBJ2-5; 7 positions match TRBD1. Germline V CDR1 and CDR2: MGHRA, YSYEKL. This CDR3 region has 13 residues. V dropped 4 bases and J dropped 1; count of bases not matched to a gene: 0. The CDR3 spells CASSRDSQETQYF. The CDR3 DNA reads TGCGCCAGCAGCCGGGACAGCCAAGAGACCCAGTACTTC.

This chain uses TRBV29-1 with TRBJ1-2; D gene unclear. Germline V lookup: CDR1 SQVTM, CDR2 ANQGSEA. Trimming left V 7 bases short and J 6 bases short, with 18 bases between. The CDR3 loop spans 13 amino acids. The CDR3 region is CSATPTSSDGYTF. CDR3 nucleotides: TGCAGCGCGACTCCCACCTCGAGCGATGGCTACACCTTC. The complete variable domain, with remaining parts taken from reference TRBV29-1 and TRBJ1-2, reads SAVISQKPSRDICQRGTSLTIQCQVDSQVTMMFWYRQQPGQSLTLIATANQGSEATYESGFVIDKFPISRPNLTFSTLTVSNMSPEDSSIYLCSATPTSSDGYTFGSGTRLTVV.

The chain employs TRBV19 and TRBJ1-6, with D maybe TRBD1 (5 bases). Looked up from germline, CDR1 is LNHDA and CDR2 is SQIVND (reference sequence). CDR3 length: 16 amino acids. Trimming took 4 bases from V and 2 from J, leaving 12 bases between them. CDR3 protein: CASSRDGGAYNSPLHF. In DNA, the CDR3 is TGTGCCAGTAGTAGGGACGGAGGAGCCTATAATTCACCCCTCCACTTT. Full variable domain (rest looked up from reference TRBV19 and TRBJ1-6): DGGITQSPKYLFRKEGQNVTLSCEQNLNHDAMYWYRQDPGQGLRLIYYSQIVNDFQKGDIAEGYSVSREKKESFPLTVTSAQKNPTAFYLCASSRDGGAYNSPLHFGNGTRLTVT.

The V call is TRBV5-8, the J call TRBJ1-1; tentative D call: TRBD1 (6 bases). This CDR3 spans 14 amino acids. CDR1 is SGHTS and CDR2 is YDEGEE in the germline V gene. The V end lost 4 bases, the J end lost 9 bases, and 19 bases lay between the germline ends. The CDR3 nucleotides are TGTGCCAGCAGCCCCCTCTTGGACAGCCCGAAAGCTTTCTTT. As protein: CASSPLLDSPKAFF.

This clone is a singleton in its sample. CDR3 sequence reads: CSVELAGNTIYF. The DNA for the CDR3 is TGCAGCGTTGAATTGGCTGGAAACACCATATATTTT. The chain carries TRBV29-1 and TRBJ1-3; D remains ambiguous. The CDR3 has 12 amino acids. Germline CDR1 and CDR2: SQVTM and ANQGSEA. Trimming removed 2 bases at V and 2 bases at J, with 4 bases between.

V gene TRBV29-1 combines with J gene TRBJ2-3; D could derive from TRBD1 or TRBD2 (5 bases each). Germline lookup yields CDR1 SQVTM and CDR2 ANQGSEA. V lost 5 bases, J lost 0 bases, and 12 bases lay in between. This CDR3 is built from 14 residues. CDR3 region: CSVSPWGSTDTQYF. The CDR3 DNA sequence: TGCAGCGTTTCCCCCTGGGGGAGCACAGATACGCAGTATTTT.

V is TRBV4-1 and J is TRBJ1-1; D is unresolved. Germline V CDR1 and CDR2: MGHRA, YSYEKL. The CDR3 is made up of 16 amino acids. Trimming removed 1 base at V and 0 bases at J, with 12 bases between. CDR3 amino acids: CASSQASHQVNTEAFF. In DNA form, the CDR3 reads TGCGCCAGCAGCCAAGCGAGCCACCAGGTGAACACTGAAGCTTTCTTT.

The chain uses TRBV7-9 and TRBJ2-1, with D maybe TRBD2 (5 bases). This CDR3 has 10 residues. CDR1 and CDR2 (germline): SEHNR, FQNEAQ (reference sequence). The V and J ends lost 5 bases and 10 bases respectively, with 6 bases between them. This CDR3 is CASSRREQFF. Written as DNA, the CDR3 is TGTGCCAGCAGCCGGAGGGAGCAGTTCTTC. Full variable domain (remainder filled in from reference TRBV7-9 and TRBJ2-1): DTGVSQNPRHKITKRGQNVTFRCDPISEHNRLYWYRQTLGQGPEFLTYFQNEAQLEKSRLLSDRFSAERPKGSFSTLEIQRTEQGDSAMYLCASSRREQFFGPGTRLTVL.

The V gene is TRBV5-6, the J gene TRBJ1-4, with 7 positions matching TRBD1. The CDR3 is made up of 18 amino acids. In germline, CDR1 is SGHDT, CDR2 YYEEEE. The trim removed 0 bases at V and 2 bases at J, leaving 10 bases unmatched. This CDR3 is CASSLGQGVRGTNEKLFF. CDR3 nucleotides: TGTGCCAGCAGCTTGGGCCAGGGGGTTCGCGGGACTAATGAAAAACTGTTTTTT.

This clone has a single count. V and J are TRBV2 and TRBJ2-3; TRBD2 matches at 8 bases. The CDR3 is 15 residues long. The germline V gene encodes CDR1 SNHLY and CDR2 FYNNEI. The J segment lost 5 bases and the V segment lost 3 bases, leaving 7 bases of the junction unmatched. CDR3: CASSEVAGRLDTQYF. For the CDR3, the DNA is TGTGCCAGCAGTGAGGTAGCGGGAAGGCTAGATACGCAGTATTTT.

The chain has TRBV14 and TRBJ1-1; possibly TRBD1 for D (5 bases). V was trimmed by 1 base and J by 4 bases, leaving 19 bases between them. Germline V gene data show CDR1 as SGHDN and CDR2 as FVKESK. The CDR3 consists of 17 residues. CDR3 amino acids: CASSQALGAGLGTEAFF. The CDR3 nucleotides read TGTGCCAGCAGCCAAGCCCTCGGTGCGGGGCTGGGCACTGAAGCTTTCTTT.

V usage is TRBV7-8 and J usage is TRBJ1-1; D is uncertain. The CDR3 contains 13 residues. Germline CDR1 SGHVS, CDR2 FQNEAQ. Trimming shortened V by 7 bases and J by 0 bases, and 9 bases separated the two germline ends. The CDR3 DNA sequence: TGTGCCAGCACCATCGGAGTGAACACTGAAGCTTTCTTT. Amino acid sequence: CASTIGVNTEAFF.

The chain is built from TRBV7-2 and TRBJ2-7, with 7 bases lining up with TRBD2. The germline CDR1 and CDR2 sequences are SGHTA and FQGNSA. The junction had 12 bases not matched to a gene; V was cut back by 4 bases and J by 3 bases. The CDR3 is 16 residues long. CDR3 nucleotides: TGTGCCAGCAGCTACCCCCGGGTGGGAGGGGACTACGAGCAGTACTTC. It codes for CASSYPRVGGDYEQYF.

This chain joins TRBV5-8 and TRBJ2-7, with TRBD1 identical over 9 bases. This CDR3 is built from 15 residues. Germline V CDR1 and CDR2: SGHTS, YDEGEE. Trimming cost V 4 bases and J 3 bases; bases outside gene matches: 8. The CDR3 loop is CASSKGTGTDYEQYF. CDR3 nucleotide sequence: TGTGCCAGCAGCAAAGGGACAGGGACCGACTACGAGCAGTACTTC.

The CDR3 loop is CASSQVPSGLSDTQYF. The CDR3 DNA is TGCGCCAGCAGCCAAGTCCCTAGCGGACTGTCAGATACGCAGTATTTT. This chain uses TRBV4-3 with TRBJ2-3; 7 bases are a match to TRBD2. This CDR3 spans 16 amino acids. V shed 1 base, J shed 4 bases, and the junction held 8 bases outside the gene matches. Germline values: CDR1 LGHNA, CDR2 YSLEER.

On this clone itself: Other DNA sequences in this specimen translate into the identical CDR3. V and J are TRBV11-3 and TRBJ2-1, with D tentatively TRBD1 or TRBD2 (5 bases each). Trimming removed 1 base at V and 5 bases at J, with 9 bases between. This CDR3 is built from 14 residues. Germline V lookup: CDR1 SGHNT, CDR2 YENEEA. The chain's CDR3 is CASSLAGLNNEQFF. The CDR3 coding sequence is TGTGCCAGCAGCTTAGCGGGGCTAAACAATGAGCAGTTCTTC.

This sequence joins TRBV5-8 and TRBJ2-4; D is unresolved. V shed 0 bases and J shed 6 bases, with 16 bases lying between them. From germline, CDR1 is SGHTS and CDR2 YDEGEE. The CDR3 has 16 amino acids. The CDR3, as DNA: TGTGCCAGCAGCTTGGCCGGAACCTTCAAACGAAACATTCAGTACTTC. Protein: CASSLAGTFKRNIQYF.

V is TRBV7-8 and J is TRBJ2-5; no clear D gene. V shed 6 bases and J shed 5 bases, with 16 bases lying between them. The germline V gene has CDR1 SGHVS and CDR2 FQNEAQ. The CDR3 is 14 amino acids. The chain's CDR3 is CASSPDPSRETQYF. Written as DNA, the CDR3 is TGTGCCAGCAGTCCGGACCCCTCACGCGAGACCCAGTACTTC.

The chain joins TRBV15 to TRBJ1-2, with TRBD1 matching 10 bases. J gave up 8 bases and V 4 bases, and 7 bases lay outside the gene matches. Germline V gene sequence: CDR1 LNHNV, CDR2 YYDKDF (reference sequence). This CDR3 region has 14 residues. CDR3 bases: TGTGCCACCAGCACAGACAGGGGGCATGGGGGCTACACCTTC. Its protein product is CATSTDRGHGGYTF.

The genes are TRBV28 and TRBJ2-1; 9 bases are a match to TRBD2. The CDR3 totals 14 residues. The trim removed 2 bases at V and 5 bases at J, leaving 1 base unmatched. Germline V lookup: CDR1 MDHEN, CDR2 SYDVKM. DNA for the CDR3: TGTGCCAGCAGTTTACGCGGGAGGGACAATGAGCAGTTCTTC. It translates to CASSLRGRDNEQFF.

This chain uses TRBV4-1 with TRBJ2-5; D perhaps matches TRBD1 (5 bases). Trimming pared 0 bases from V and 3 bases from J, leaving 11 bases between. The CDR3 is 15 amino acids. The V gene's germline CDR1 is MGHRA and CDR2 YSYEKL. The CDR3 loop reads CASSQDLAGKETQYF. The CDR3 coding sequence is TGCGCCAGCAGCCAAGATCTGGCAGGGAAAGAGACCCAGTACTTC.

J is TRBJ1-1 and V is TRBV2; a possible D gene is TRBD1 (5 bases). V gave up 6 bases and J gave up 4 bases, with 24 bases separating them. Germline CDR1 SNHLY, CDR2 FYNNEI. This CDR3 region has 17 residues. The CDR3 loop reads CASSREWGGIAGTEAFF. In nucleotides, the CDR3 is TGTGCCAGCAGCCGCGAATGGGGGGGGATTGCAGGCACTGAAGCTTTCTTT.